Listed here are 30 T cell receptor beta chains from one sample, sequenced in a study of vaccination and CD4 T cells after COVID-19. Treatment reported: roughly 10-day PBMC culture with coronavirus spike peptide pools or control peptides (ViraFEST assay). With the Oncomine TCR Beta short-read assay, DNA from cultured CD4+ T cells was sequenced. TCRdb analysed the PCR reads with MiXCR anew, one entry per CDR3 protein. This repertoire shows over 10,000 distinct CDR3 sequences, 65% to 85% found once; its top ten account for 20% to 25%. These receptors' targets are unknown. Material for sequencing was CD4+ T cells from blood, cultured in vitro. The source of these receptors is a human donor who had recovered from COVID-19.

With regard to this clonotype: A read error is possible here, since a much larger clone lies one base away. CDR3 amino acids: CASSLGGTYGYTF. CDR3 DNA sequence: TGTGCCAGCAGCTTAGGTGGCACGTATGGCTACACCTTC. The chain is built from TRBV7-9 and TRBJ1-2, with D unresolved. The CDR3 is 13 residues long. The germline gives CDR1 SEHNR, CDR2 FQNEAQ (reference sequence). Trimming cost V 1 base and J 5 bases, with 8 bases left between them.

The DNA for the CDR3 is TGTGCCAGCAGCTGGGACAGGGGCATAGGAGGCTACACCTTC. Protein: CASSWDRGIGGYTF. This chain links TRBV7-2 with TRBJ1-2, with 10 bases identical to TRBD1. The junction had 7 bases not matched to a gene; V was cut back by 4 bases and J by 8 bases. Per germline, CDR1 SGHTA and CDR2 FQGNSA. The CDR3 contains 14 residues. The full variable domain, rest sourced from reference TRBV7-2 and TRBJ1-2, is GAGVSQSPSNKVTEKGKDVELRCDPISGHTALYWYRQSLGQGLEFLIYFQGNSAPDKSGLPSDRFSAERTGGSVSTLTIQRTQQEDSAVYLCASSWDRGIGGYTFGSGTRLTVV.

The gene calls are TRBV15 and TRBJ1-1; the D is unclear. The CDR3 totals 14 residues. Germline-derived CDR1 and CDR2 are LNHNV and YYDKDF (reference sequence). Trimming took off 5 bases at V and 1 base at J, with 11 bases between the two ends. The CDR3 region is CATSRRAGNTEAFF. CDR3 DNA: TGTGCCACCAGCCGCCGGGCCGGGAACACTGAAGCTTTCTTT.

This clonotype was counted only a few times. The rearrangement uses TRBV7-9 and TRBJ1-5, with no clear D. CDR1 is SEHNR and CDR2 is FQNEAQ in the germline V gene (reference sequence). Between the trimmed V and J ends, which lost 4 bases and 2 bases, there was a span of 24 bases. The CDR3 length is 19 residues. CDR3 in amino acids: CASSYQSAGRQMGNQPQHF. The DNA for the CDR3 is TGTGCCAGCAGCTACCAAAGCGCCGGGAGGCAAATGGGCAATCAGCCCCAGCATTTT.

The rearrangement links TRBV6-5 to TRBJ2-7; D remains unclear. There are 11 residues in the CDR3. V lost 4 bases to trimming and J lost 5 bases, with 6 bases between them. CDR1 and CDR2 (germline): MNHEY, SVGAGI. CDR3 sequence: CASSSGHEQYF. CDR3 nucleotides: TGTGCCAGCAGTTCCGGTCACGAGCAGTACTTC.

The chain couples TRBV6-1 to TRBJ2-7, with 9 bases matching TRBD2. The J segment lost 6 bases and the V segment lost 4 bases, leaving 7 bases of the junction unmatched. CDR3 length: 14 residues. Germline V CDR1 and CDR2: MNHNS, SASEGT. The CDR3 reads CASSALREGREQYF. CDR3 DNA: TGTGCCAGCAGTGCGTTGCGGGAGGGTCGCGAGCAGTACTTC.

The CDR3 spells CASSVGQGPYEQYF. The CDR3, as DNA: TGTGCCAGCAGTGTGGGACAGGGTCCCTACGAGCAGTACTTC. This rearrangement joins TRBV6-1 to TRBJ2-7, with TRBD1 identical over 9 bases. V lost 4 bases, J lost 2 bases, and 3 bases stayed unmatched. The length of the CDR3 is 14 residues. Germline V gene lookup returns CDR1 MNHNS and CDR2 SASEGT.

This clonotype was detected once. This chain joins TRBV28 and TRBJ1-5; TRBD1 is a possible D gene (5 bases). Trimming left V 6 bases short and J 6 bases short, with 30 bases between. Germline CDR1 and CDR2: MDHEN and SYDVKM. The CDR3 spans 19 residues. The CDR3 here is CASRRGGAARRTRPQPQHF. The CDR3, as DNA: TGTGCCAGCAGAAGGGGAGGGGCGGCCCGTCGGACAAGACCTCAGCCCCAGCATTTT.

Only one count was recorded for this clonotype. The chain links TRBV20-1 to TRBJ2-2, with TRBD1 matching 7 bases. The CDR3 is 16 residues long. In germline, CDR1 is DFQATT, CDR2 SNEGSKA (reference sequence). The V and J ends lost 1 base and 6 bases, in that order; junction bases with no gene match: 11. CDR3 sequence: CSARGTRGWFSGELFF. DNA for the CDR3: TGCAGTGCTAGAGGAACCAGGGGGTGGTTCTCCGGGGAGCTGTTTTTT.

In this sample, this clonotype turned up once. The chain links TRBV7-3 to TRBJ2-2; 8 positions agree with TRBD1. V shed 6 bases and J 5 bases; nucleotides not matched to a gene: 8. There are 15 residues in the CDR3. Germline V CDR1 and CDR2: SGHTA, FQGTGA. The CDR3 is CASRVTGARTGELFF. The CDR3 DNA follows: TGTGCCAGCAGAGTGACAGGGGCCCGGACCGGGGAGCTGTTTTTT.

CDR3 nucleotides: TGCAGTGCTAGAGATCCGGGGCAGGCGAAAGATGGCTACACCTTC. It translates to CSARDPGQAKDGYTF. V is TRBV20-1 and J is TRBJ1-2; possible D gene TRBD1, 5 bases. The germline gives CDR1 DFQATT, CDR2 SNEGSKA (reference sequence). The CDR3 runs 15 residues. The V end lost 0 bases, the J end lost 6 bases, and 17 bases lay between the germline ends.

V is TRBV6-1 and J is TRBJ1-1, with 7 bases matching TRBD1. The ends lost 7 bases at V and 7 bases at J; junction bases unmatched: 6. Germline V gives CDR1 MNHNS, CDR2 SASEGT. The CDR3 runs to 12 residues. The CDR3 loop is CASTRQGGEAFF. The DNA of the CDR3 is TGTGCCAGCACCAGACAGGGAGGTGAAGCTTTCTTT.

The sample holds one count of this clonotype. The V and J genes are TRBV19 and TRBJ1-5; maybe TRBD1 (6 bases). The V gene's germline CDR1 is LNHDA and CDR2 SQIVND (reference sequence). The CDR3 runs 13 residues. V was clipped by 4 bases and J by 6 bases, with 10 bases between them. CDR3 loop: CASSRGGRQPQHF. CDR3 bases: TGTGCCAGTAGTAGAGGGGGGCGTCAGCCCCAGCATTTT.

The CDR3 DNA is TGTGCCAGCAGCCGACAGCTTTGGGGAAATCAGCCCCAGCATTTT. It translates to CASSRQLWGNQPQHF. The chain recombines TRBV7-2 with TRBJ1-5, with a tentative D call TRBD1 (5 bases). CDR1 is SGHTA, CDR2 FQGNSA, per germline. V lost 5 bases, J lost 4 bases, and 15 bases lay in between. The CDR3 runs to 15 residues.

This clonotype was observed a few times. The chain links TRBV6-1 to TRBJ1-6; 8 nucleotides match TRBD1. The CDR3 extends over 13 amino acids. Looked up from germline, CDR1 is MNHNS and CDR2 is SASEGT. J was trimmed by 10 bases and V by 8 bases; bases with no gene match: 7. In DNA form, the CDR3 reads TGTGCCAGCTGGCAGGGGGCCCGCTCACCCCTCCACTTT. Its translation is CASWQGARSPLHF.

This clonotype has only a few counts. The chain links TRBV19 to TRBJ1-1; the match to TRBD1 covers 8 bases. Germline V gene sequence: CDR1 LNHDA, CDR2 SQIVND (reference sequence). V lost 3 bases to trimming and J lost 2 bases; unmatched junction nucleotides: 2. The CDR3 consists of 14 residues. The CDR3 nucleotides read TGTGCCAGTAGTATTGGACAGGGAAACACTGAAGCTTTCTTT. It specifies CASSIGQGNTEAFF. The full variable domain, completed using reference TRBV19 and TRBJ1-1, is DGGITQSPKYLFRKEGQNVTLSCEQNLNHDAMYWYRQDPGQGLRLIYYSQIVNDFQKGDIAEGYSVSREKKESFPLTVTSAQKNPTAFYLCASSIGQGNTEAFFGQGTRLTVV.

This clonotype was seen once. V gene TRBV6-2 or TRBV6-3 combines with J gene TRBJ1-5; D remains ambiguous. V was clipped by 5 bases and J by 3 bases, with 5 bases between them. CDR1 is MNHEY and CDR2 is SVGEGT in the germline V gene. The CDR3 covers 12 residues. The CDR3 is CASSRINQPQHF. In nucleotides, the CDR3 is TGTGCCAGCAGTCGGATCAATCAGCCCCAGCATTTT.

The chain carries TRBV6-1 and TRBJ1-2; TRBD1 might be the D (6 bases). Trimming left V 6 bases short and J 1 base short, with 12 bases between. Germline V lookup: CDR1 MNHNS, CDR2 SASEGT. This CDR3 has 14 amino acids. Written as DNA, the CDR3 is TGTGCCAGCAGCAATCCAGGGGTTAACTATGGCTACACCTTC. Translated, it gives CASSNPGVNYGYTF.

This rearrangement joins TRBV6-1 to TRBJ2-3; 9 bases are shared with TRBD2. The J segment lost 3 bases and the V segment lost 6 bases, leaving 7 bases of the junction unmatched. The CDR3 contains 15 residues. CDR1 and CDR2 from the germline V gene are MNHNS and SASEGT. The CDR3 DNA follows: TGTGCCAGCAGGACCGGGACTAGCCCTACAGATACGCAGTATTTT. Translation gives CASRTGTSPTDTQYF.

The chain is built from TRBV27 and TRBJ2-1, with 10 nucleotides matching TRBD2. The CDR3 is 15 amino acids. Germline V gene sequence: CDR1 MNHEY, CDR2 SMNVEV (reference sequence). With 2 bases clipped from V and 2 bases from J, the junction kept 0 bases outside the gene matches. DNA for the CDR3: TGTGCCAGCAGTTTACTAGCGGGAGCCTACAATGAGCAGTTCTTC. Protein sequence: CASSLLAGAYNEQFF.

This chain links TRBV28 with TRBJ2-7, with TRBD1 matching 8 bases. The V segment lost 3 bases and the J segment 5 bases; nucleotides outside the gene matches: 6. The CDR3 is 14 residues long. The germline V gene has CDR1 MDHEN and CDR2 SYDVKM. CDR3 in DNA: TGTGCCAGCAGTTTCATCGACAGGGGCCACGAGCAGTACTTC. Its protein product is CASSFIDRGHEQYF.

The CDR3 sequence: CASSTGPEQYF. CDR3 DNA: TGTGCCAGCAGCACGGGCCCCGAGCAGTACTTC. The rearrangement joins TRBV11-2 to TRBJ2-7; D is uncertain. This CDR3 comprises 11 residues. CDR1 is SGHAT, CDR2 FQNNGV, per germline. V was trimmed by 5 bases and J by 6 bases, leaving 8 bases between them.

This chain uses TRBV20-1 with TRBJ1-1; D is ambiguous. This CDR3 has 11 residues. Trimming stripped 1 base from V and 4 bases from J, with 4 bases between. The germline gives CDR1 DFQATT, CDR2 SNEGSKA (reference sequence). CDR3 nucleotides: TGCAGTGCTAGAGGGTCCACTGAAGCTTTCTTT. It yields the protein CSARGSTEAFF.

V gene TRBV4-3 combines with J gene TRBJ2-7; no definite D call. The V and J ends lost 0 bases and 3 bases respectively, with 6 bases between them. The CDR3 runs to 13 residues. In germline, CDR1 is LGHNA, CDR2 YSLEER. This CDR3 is CASSQELRYEQYF. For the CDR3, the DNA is TGCGCCAGCAGCCAAGAACTTCGCTACGAGCAGTACTTC.

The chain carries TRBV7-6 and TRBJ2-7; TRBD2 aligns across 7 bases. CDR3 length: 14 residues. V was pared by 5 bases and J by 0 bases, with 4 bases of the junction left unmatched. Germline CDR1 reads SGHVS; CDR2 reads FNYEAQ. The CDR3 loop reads CASSGLADSYEQYF. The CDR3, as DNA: TGTGCCAGCAGCGGTCTAGCGGACTCCTACGAGCAGTACTTC. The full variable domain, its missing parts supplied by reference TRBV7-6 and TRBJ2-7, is GAGVSQSPRYKVTKRGQDVALRCDPISGHVSLYWYRQALGQGPEFLTYFNYEAQQDKSGLPNDRFSAERPEGSISTLTIQRTEQRDSAMYRCASSGLADSYEQYFGPGTRLTVT.

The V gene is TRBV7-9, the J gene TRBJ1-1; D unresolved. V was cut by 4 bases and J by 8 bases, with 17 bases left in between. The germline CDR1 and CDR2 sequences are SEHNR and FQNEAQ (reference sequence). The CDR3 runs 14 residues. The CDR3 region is CASSYEPPQVEAFF. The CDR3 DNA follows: TGTGCCAGCAGCTACGAACCACCCCAGGTAGAAGCTTTCTTT.

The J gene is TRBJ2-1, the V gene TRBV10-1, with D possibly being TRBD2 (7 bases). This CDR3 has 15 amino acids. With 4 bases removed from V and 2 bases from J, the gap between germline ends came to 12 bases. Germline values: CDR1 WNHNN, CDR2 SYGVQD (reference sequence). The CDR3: CASSGGLAAYNEQFF. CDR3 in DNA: TGCGCCAGCAGTGGGGGGCTAGCGGCCTACAATGAGCAGTTCTTC.

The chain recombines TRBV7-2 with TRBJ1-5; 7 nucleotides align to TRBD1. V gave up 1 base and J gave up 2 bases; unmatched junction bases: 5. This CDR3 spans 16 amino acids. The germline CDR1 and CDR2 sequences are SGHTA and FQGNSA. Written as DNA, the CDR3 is TGTGCCAGCAGCTTAGAGACAGGGCGAGGCAATCAGCCCCAGCATTTT. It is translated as CASSLETGRGNQPQHF.

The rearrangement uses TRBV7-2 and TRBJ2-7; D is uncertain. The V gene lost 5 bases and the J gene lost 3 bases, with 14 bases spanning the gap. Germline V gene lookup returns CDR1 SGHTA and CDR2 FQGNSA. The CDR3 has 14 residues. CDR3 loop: CASSRIRTHYEQYF. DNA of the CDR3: TGTGCCAGCAGCCGAATCCGGACCCACTACGAGCAGTACTTC.

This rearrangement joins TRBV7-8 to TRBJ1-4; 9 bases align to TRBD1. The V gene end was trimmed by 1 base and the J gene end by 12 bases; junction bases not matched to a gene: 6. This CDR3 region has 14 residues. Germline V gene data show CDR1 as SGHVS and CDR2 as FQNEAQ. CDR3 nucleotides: TGTGCCAGCAGCTTAGGACGGACAGGGGAGGAACTGTTTTTT. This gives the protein CASSLGRTGEELFF. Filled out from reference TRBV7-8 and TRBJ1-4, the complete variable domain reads GAGVSQSPRYKVAKRGQDVALRCDPISGHVSLFWYQQALGQGPEFLTYFQNEAQLDKSGLPSDRFFAERPEGSVSTLKIQRTQQEDSAVYLCASSLGRTGEELFFGSGTQLSVL.